Reported below is one T cell receptor (beta chain). These data are taken from a study of blood T cell repertoires in COVID-19. Germline values: CDR1 SGHAT, CDR2 FQNNGV. This CDR3 has 15 amino acids. V lost 4 bases and J lost 2, with 9 bases in between. Under the authors' procedure: Using reference gene primer amplification, nucleated cell counts were estimated. Assay used: immunoSEQ multiplex PCR; TCRdb lists only in-frame clones, some missing. From that table come the V and J calls and clone size; the DNA was used to work out D and trimming. This table holds approximately 74,000 clones, roughly 90% found once.

This TCR was sampled from a woman aged 55-69 years with acute or convalescent COVID-19. The sequenced material came from peripheral blood. This rearrangement joins TRBV11-2 to TRBJ1-6, with D unclear. CDR3 coding DNA: TGTGCCAGCAGCTCCTCGTCGGCCTATAATTCACCCCTCCACTTT. Protein sequence: CASSSSSAYNSPLHF. The variable domain in full, completed from reference TRBV11-2 and TRBJ1-6, reads EAGVAQSPRYKIIEKRQSVAFWCNPISGHATLYWYQQILGQGPKLLIQFQNNGVVDDSQLPKDRFSAERLKGVDSTLKIQPAKLEDSAVYLCASSSSSAYNSPLHFGNGTRLTVT.